The clone carrying this T cell receptor beta chain was found a few times. Antigen: not known. These data originate in a study of beta chain features in type 1 diabetes. Study findings and constraints: There was no resolution here of whether HLA type influences TCRB rearrangement. Shortening that was moderate but significant affected the TCRB CDR3s of Type 1 diabetes patients in all four CD4+ subsets. For patients, the naive, central memory and Treg TCRB repertoires appeared more alike than for healthy donors.

The germline V gene has CDR1 MDHEN and CDR2 SYDVKM. The CDR3 covers 16 residues. Trimming removed 5 bases from V and 8 bases from J; junction bases left unmatched: 15. A single heparinised draw of roughly 120 mL on average was taken per donor. Expressed TCRB transcripts were sequenced because the isolated RNA had all been reverse transcribed beforehand. Some clones are missing from TCRdb's copy, which holds only in-frame ones; the method was immunoSEQ multiplex PCR. The data hold a few hundred thousand clones, with 13% observed a single time. V and J are TRBV28 and TRBJ2-1, with 7 bases matching TRBD2. Specimen: naive CD4+ T cells from blood. The source of this sequence is a woman aged 18 to 35 with type 1 diabetes. CDR3 region: CASSPRLAAIWHEQFF. The DNA of the CDR3 is TGTGCCAGCAGTCCTAGACTAGCAGCCATTTGGCATGAGCAGTTCTTC.